A single sample is the source of the 23 T cell receptor beta chains below, sequenced in a study of post-analysis software for immune sequencing data. Study-level points and caveats: Elevated frequency relative to controls characterized roughly five TRBV segments in patients, TRBV5-6, TRBV5-1 and TRBV20-1 among them.

Antigen specificity for these receptors is unknown. Prepared libraries of TCR beta cDNA carried unique molecular identifiers. A single record per CDR3 protein comes from TCRdb applying MiXCR to the PCR reads. The repertoire holds 820,000 or so distinct CDR3 sequences, 53% seen once, with 4% to 5.5% in the top ten. Specimen: blood. The source of these receptors is a girl aged 10-17 years with multiple sclerosis.

This clonotype was detected only a few times. V usage is TRBV6-6 and J usage is TRBJ2-7; perhaps TRBD1 as D (6 bases). CDR1 MNHNY and CDR2 SVGAGI come from the germline V gene (reference sequence). Trimming pared 5 bases from V and 0 bases from J, leaving 8 bases between. This CDR3 is built from 13 residues. CDR3 sequence reads: CASSGQSSYEQYF. CDR3 DNA sequence: TGTGCCAGCAGTGGACAGAGCTCCTACGAGCAGTACTTC.

The chain links TRBV11-2 to TRBJ2-1; 10 nucleotides line up with TRBD2. The V and J ends lost 5 bases and 4 bases, in that order; junction bases with no gene match: 2. CDR3 size: 14 residues. Germline V gene data show CDR1 as SGHAT and CDR2 as FQNNGV. DNA of the CDR3: TGTGCCAGCAGCATACTAGCGGGGTACAATGAGCAGTTCTTC. Amino acid sequence: CASSILAGYNEQFF.

V usage is TRBV4-1 and J usage is TRBJ2-6; tentative D call: TRBD1 (6 bases). CDR1 and CDR2 from the germline V gene are MGHRA and YSYEKL. Trimming shortened V by 0 bases and J by 0 bases, and 18 bases separated the two germline ends. This CDR3 has 20 residues. DNA for the CDR3: TGCGCCAGCAGCCAAGAGAGGGGGACAAGTCTCACCTCTGGGGCCAACGTCCTGACTTTC. As protein: CASSQERGTSLTSGANVLTF.

This clonotype has more than one count but fewer than ten. This chain uses TRBV6-2 or TRBV6-3 with TRBJ2-6; D gene ambiguous. V was cut by 4 bases and J by 0 bases, with 7 bases left in between. The length of the CDR3 is 15 residues. Germline values: CDR1 MNHEY, CDR2 SVGEGT. DNA for the CDR3: TGTGCCAGCAGTTTTCTGTCCTCTGGGGCCAACGTCCTGACTTTC. As protein: CASSFLSSGANVLTF.

The V call is TRBV29-1, the J call TRBJ2-7; possibly TRBD1 for D (5 bases). CDR1 SQVTM and CDR2 ANQGSEA come from the germline V gene. There are 14 residues in the CDR3. The ends were cut back, 1 base at V and 2 bases at J, with 12 bases in the middle. The CDR3 DNA sequence: TGCAGCGTTGAAGTGGCGACAGCTACCTACGAGCAGTACTTC. It translates to CSVEVATATYEQYF.

This clonotype was seen repeatedly, ten times or more. Sequence at one end of the junction differs from germline and may be a read error. This chain connects TRBV5-1 to TRBJ2-1; 11 bases agree with TRBD2. Germline V gene lookup returns CDR1 SGHRS and CDR2 YFSETQ. CDR3 length: 15 residues. DNA for the CDR3: TGTGCCAGCAGCCTACTAGCGGGGGCTTACAATGAGCAGTTCTTC. As protein: CASSLLAGAYNEQFF.

The chain employs TRBV5-1 and TRBJ2-7; 8 nucleotides line up with TRBD2. Per the germline V gene, CDR1 is SGHRS and CDR2 is YFSETQ. Trimming took 6 bases from V and 5 from J; bases not matched to a gene: 7. The CDR3 contains 13 residues. The CDR3 spells CASTDGGEDEQYF. Written as DNA, the CDR3 is TGCGCCAGCACGGACGGGGGGGAAGACGAGCAGTACTTC.

The gene calls are TRBV20-1 and TRBJ1-1; no clear D. V dropped 0 bases and J dropped 7 bases, with 15 bases sitting between them. The CDR3 extends over 14 amino acids. Germline values: CDR1 DFQATT, CDR2 SNEGSKA (reference sequence). CDR3 protein: CSARDTREGLEAFF. CDR3 nucleotides: TGCAGTGCTAGAGATACGCGTGAGGGTCTTGAAGCTTTCTTT.

The V and J genes are TRBV28 and TRBJ1-1, with 9 positions matching TRBD1. Germline V gene lookup returns CDR1 MDHEN and CDR2 SYDVKM. This CDR3 spans 15 amino acids. Unmatched junction bases numbered 10, after V lost 3 bases and J lost 8 bases. The CDR3 loop reads CASSFRQGVVVEAFF. The CDR3, as DNA: TGTGCCAGCAGTTTCAGACAGGGGGTCGTCGTGGAAGCTTTCTTT.

The chain has TRBV5-1 and TRBJ2-1; weak D call: TRBD2 (5 bases). Germline V gives CDR1 SGHRS, CDR2 YFSETQ. The CDR3 runs to 16 residues. Deletions cut 4 bases from V and 2 bases from J, with 16 bases between. DNA of the CDR3: TGCGCCAGCAGCCCTAGCCCCGCCGGGGCCTACAATGAGCAGTTCTTC. Translated: CASSPSPAGAYNEQFF.

This clonotype was seen a few times. The genes are TRBV7-3 and TRBJ2-1; a weak D match, TRBD1 (6 bases). The V and J ends lost 5 bases and 9 bases respectively, with 17 bases between them. Germline CDR1 SGHTA, CDR2 FQGTGA. The CDR3 is 14 amino acids. The CDR3 DNA is TGTGCCAGCAGCCCAGGGACATTGGTCGGTGAGCAGTTCTTC. Translating it yields CASSPGTLVGEQFF. Full variable domain (remainder filled in from reference TRBV7-3 and TRBJ2-1): GAGVSQTPSNKVTEKGKYVELRCDPISGHTALYWYRQSLGQGPEFLIYFQGTGAADDSGLPNDRFFAVRPEGSVSTLKIQRTERGDSAVYLCASSPGTLVGEQFFGPGTRLTVL.

The gene calls are TRBV7-9 and TRBJ1-2; possibly TRBD1 for D (5 bases). From germline, CDR1 is SEHNR and CDR2 FQNEAQ (reference sequence). The V and J ends lost 5 bases and 8 bases respectively, with 12 bases between them. This CDR3 has 12 amino acids. The CDR3 DNA is TGTGCCAGCAGCCCAGGGATACGGGGCTACACCTTC. This gives the protein CASSPGIRGYTF.

The chain recombines TRBV5-6 with TRBJ2-7; D perhaps matches TRBD1 (6 bases). Germline-derived CDR1 and CDR2 are SGHDT and YYEEEE. Trimming removed 4 bases at V and 6 bases at J, with 14 bases between. This CDR3 region has 13 residues. The CDR3 nucleotides are TGTGCCAGCAGCATCCTAACAGGGTCCGAGCAGTACTTC. It specifies CASSILTGSEQYF.

The chain couples TRBV27 to TRBJ2-1; maybe TRBD2 (7 bases). Trimming cost V 1 base and J 2 bases, with 9 bases left between them. From germline, CDR1 is MNHEY and CDR2 SMNVEV (reference sequence). The CDR3 runs 15 residues. The DNA for the CDR3 is TGTGCCAGCAGTTTATTGGGGGGGCCCTACAATGAGCAGTTCTTC. It codes for CASSLLGGPYNEQFF.

There are a few counts of this clonotype. The V call is TRBV27, the J call TRBJ2-7; D gene ambiguous. V was pared by 3 bases and J by 0 bases, with 6 bases between. The germline CDR1 and CDR2 sequences are MNHEY and SMNVEV (reference sequence). The CDR3 contains 13 residues. CDR3 protein: CASSFLSSYEQYF. CDR3 coding DNA: TGTGCCAGCAGTTTCCTAAGCTCCTACGAGCAGTACTTC.

The rearrangement joins TRBV5-1 to TRBJ2-5; D perhaps matches TRBD1 (7 bases). The closer fit of TRBJ2-7 to the DNA end suggests the J call may be wrong. In germline, CDR1 is SGHRS, CDR2 YFSETQ. CDR3 length: 17 residues. The CDR3 loop is CASSRLPLTGEAFEQYF. The CDR3 nucleotides read TGCGCCAGCAGTCGACTCCCATTAACAGGGGAGGCTTTCGAGCAGTACTTC.

As regards this clonotype: The germline gene is not matched at one end of the junction; a read error may be the cause. The chain employs TRBV9 and TRBJ1-2, with D perhaps TRBD1 (6 bases). Germline CDR1 reads SGDLS; CDR2 reads YYNGEE. CDR3 length: 14 amino acids. The CDR3 here is CASGVPQGKDGYTF. The CDR3 region has the DNA TGTGCCAGCGGCGTCCCCCAGGGGAAGGATGGCTACACCTTC. Together with reference TRBV9 and TRBJ1-2, the CDR3 gives the full variable domain: DSGVTQTPKHLITATGQRVTLRCSPRSGDLSVYWYQQSLDQGLQFLIQYYNGEERAKGNILERFSAQQFPDLHSELNLSSLELGDSALYFCASGVPQGKDGYTFGSGTRLTVV.

V gene TRBV12-3 or TRBV12-4 combines with J gene TRBJ2-3; no clear D. This CDR3 has 16 residues. V lost 2 bases to trimming and J lost 3 bases, with 15 bases between them. The CDR3 DNA reads as TGTGCCAGCAGTTTAAGTGGAAAACCGACGACAGATACGCAGTATTTT. Translating it yields CASSLSGKPTTDTQYF.

The chain employs TRBV6-2 or TRBV6-3 and TRBJ2-5; D may be TRBD2 (6 bases). Germline V gene sequence: CDR1 MNHEY, CDR2 SVGEGT. The CDR3 consists of 12 residues. V was clipped by 4 bases and J by 3 bases, with 6 bases between them. CDR3 coding DNA: TGTGCCAGCAGTTGGGAGGAAGAGACCCAGTACTTC. Its protein product is CASSWEEETQYF.

The rearrangement joins TRBV29-1 to TRBJ2-7; 8 positions match TRBD1. Germline V gene lookup returns CDR1 SQVTM and CDR2 ANQGSEA. CDR3 size: 15 residues. J lost 2 bases, V lost 3 bases, and 9 bases had no gene match. The DNA of the CDR3 is TGCAGCGTTGAGGACAGGGTTAAAGGGACCTACGAGCAGTACTTC. Translation: CSVEDRVKGTYEQYF.

The table lists this clonotype with a count of one. The rearrangement joins TRBV5-1 to TRBJ1-1, with TRBD1 as a possible D gene (6 bases). Per the germline V gene, CDR1 is SGHRS and CDR2 is YFSETQ. The CDR3 has 15 residues. Trimming removed 0 bases at V and 5 bases at J, with 14 bases between. The CDR3 reads CASSLGMGALTEAFF. The DNA for the CDR3 is TGCGCCAGCAGCTTGGGAATGGGGGCGCTGACTGAAGCTTTCTTT.

The CDR3 sequence: CASSKGPNEKLFF. CDR3 sequence (DNA): TGTGCCAGCTCCAAGGGCCCTAATGAAAAACTGTTTTTT. This rearrangement joins TRBV10-3 to TRBJ1-4, with no clear D. Trimming shortened V by 10 bases and J by 3 bases, and 12 bases separated the two germline ends. Germline CDR1 ENHRY, CDR2 SYGVKD. The CDR3 totals 13 residues.

This clonotype turned up a few times. The DNA for the CDR3 is TGTGCCAGCAGTGGCCCAAGAGAAGAGACCCAGTACTTC. Translating it yields CASSGPREETQYF. The gene calls are TRBV12-3 or TRBV12-4 and TRBJ2-5, with D uncertain. The CDR3 has 13 residues. Trimming took off 5 bases at V and 3 bases at J, with 10 bases between the two ends.